This T cell receptor beta chain was observed in a study of T cells after yellow fever vaccination. Study background: When fractions had low cell numbers, they were prepared with SMART-Seq v4 Ultra Low Input.

TCRdb re-analysed the 5' RACE reads in MiXCR, keeping a single row per CDR3 protein. The table has about 370,000 distinct CDR3 sequences, roughly 10% seen once. Germline-derived CDR1 and CDR2 are LNHNV and YYDKDF (reference sequence). Losses at the gene ends were 0 bases for V and 6 bases for J; bases not matched to a gene: 5. This CDR3 contains 15 residues. Sample: PBMCs, taken on the day of the first yellow fever vaccination. This rearrangement joins TRBV15 to TRBJ1-5; the match to TRBD1 covers 7 bases. This sequence was found in a man between 18 and 35 years old who received the YFV17D yellow fever vaccine. Written as DNA, the CDR3 is TGTGCCACCAGCAGAGATCAGGGGGTCAGTCAGCCCCAGCATTTT. Translation: CATSRDQGVSQPQHF.